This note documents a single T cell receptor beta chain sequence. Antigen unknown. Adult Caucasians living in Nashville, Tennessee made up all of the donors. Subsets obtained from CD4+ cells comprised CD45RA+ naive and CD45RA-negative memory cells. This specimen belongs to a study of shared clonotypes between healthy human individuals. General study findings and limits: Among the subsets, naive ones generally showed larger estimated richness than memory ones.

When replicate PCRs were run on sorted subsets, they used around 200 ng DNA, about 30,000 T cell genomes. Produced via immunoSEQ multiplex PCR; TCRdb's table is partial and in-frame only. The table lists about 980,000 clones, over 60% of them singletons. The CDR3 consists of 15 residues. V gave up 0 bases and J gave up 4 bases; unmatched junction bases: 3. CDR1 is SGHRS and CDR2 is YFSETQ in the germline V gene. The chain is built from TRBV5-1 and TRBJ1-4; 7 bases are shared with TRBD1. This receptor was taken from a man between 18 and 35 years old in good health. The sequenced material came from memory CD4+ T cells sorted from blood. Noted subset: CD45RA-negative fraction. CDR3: CASSLDWDSNEKLFF. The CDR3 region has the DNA TGCGCCAGCAGCTTGGATTGGGACAGTAATGAAAAACTGTTTTTT.